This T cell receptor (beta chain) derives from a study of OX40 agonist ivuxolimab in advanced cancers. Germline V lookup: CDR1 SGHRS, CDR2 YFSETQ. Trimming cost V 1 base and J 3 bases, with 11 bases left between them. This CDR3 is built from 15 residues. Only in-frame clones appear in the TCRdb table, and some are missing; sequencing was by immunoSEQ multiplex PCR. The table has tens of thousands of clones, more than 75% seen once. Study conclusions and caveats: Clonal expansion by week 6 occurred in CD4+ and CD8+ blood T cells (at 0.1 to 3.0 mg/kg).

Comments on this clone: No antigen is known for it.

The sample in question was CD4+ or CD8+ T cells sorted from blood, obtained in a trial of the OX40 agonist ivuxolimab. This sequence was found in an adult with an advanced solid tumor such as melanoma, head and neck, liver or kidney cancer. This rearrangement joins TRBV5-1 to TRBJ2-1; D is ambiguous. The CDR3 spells CASSLSGSDYNEQFF. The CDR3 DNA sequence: TGCGCCAGCAGCTTGTCTGGCTCCGACTACAATGAGCAGTTCTTC.